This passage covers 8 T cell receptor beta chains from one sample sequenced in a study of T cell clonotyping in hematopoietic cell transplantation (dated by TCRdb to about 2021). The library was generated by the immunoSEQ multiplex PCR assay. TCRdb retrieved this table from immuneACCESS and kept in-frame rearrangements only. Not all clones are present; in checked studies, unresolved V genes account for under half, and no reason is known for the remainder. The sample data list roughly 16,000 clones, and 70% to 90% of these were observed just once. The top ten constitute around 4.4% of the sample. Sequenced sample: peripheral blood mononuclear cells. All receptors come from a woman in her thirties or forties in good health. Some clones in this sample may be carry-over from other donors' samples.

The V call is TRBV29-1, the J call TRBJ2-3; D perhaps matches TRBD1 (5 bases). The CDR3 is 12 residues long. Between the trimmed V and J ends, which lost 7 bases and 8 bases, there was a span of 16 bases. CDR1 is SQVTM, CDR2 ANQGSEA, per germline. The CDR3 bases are TGCAGCGCCGTGTATGGGGCTAGTACGCAGTATTTT. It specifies CSAVYGASTQYF.

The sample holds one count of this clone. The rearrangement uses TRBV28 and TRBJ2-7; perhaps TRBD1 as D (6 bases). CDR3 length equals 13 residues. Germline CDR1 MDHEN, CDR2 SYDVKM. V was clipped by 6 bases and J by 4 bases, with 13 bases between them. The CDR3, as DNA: TGTGCCAGCAGGATACAGGGAGCGTACGAGCAGTACTTC. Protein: CASRIQGAYEQYF.

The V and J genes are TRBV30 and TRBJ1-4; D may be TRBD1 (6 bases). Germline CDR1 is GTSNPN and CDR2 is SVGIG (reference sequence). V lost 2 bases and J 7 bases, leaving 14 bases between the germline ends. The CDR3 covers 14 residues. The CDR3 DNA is TGTGCCTGGAGTCTATTTAGACAGGCTGAAAAACTGTTTTTT. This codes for CAWSLFRQAEKLFF.

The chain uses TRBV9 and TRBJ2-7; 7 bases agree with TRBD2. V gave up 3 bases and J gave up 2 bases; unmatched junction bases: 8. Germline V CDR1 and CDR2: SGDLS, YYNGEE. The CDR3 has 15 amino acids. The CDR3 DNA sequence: TGTGCCAGCAGCGCCGGACTAGGTCAGACCTACGAGCAGTACTTC. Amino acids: CASSAGLGQTYEQYF.

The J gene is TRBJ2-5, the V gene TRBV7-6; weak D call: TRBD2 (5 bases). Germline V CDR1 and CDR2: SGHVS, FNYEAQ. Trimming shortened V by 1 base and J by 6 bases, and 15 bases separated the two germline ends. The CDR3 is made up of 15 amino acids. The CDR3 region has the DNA TGTGCCAGCAGCTTAGAATTATTAGGGAGCCAGACCCAGTACTTC. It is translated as CASSLELLGSQTQYF. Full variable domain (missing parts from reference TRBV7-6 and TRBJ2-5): GAGVSQSPRYKVTKRGQDVALRCDPISGHVSLYWYRQALGQGPEFLTYFNYEAQQDKSGLPNDRFSAERPEGSISTLTIQRTEQRDSAMYRCASSLELLGSQTQYFGPGTRLLVL.

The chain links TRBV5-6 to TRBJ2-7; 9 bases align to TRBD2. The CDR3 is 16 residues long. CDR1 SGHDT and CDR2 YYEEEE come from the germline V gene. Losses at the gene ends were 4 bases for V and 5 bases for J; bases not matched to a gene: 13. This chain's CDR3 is CASSKRGRSSGNEQYF. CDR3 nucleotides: TGTGCCAGCAGCAAGAGAGGGCGGTCTAGCGGGAACGAGCAGTACTTC.

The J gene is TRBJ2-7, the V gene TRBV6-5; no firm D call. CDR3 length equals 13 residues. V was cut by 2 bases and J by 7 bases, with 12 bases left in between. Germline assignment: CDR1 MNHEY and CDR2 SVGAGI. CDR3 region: CASSYTSLEEQYF. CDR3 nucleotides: TGTGCCAGCAGTTACACTTCATTGGAAGAGCAGTACTTC.

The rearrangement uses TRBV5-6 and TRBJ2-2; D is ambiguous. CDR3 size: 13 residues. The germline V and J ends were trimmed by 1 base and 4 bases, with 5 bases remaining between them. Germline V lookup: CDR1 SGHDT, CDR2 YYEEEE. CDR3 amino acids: CASSLWGTGELFF. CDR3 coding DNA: TGTGCCAGCAGCTTGTGGGGCACCGGGGAGCTGTTTTTT.